What follows describes a single T cell receptor beta chain. This clone was found a few times. Its antigen remains undetermined. No clone much larger than this one lies a single base away; base qualities are absent. This sample stems from a study of blood T cell repertoires in COVID-19 (dated by TCRdb to 2020 to 2022). Study-level background: Collaborator samples came from the United States, Italy and Spain and covered acute and convalescent phases of COVID-19. The prospective study material was composed of cDNA or gDNA derived from T cells, B-cell-depleted T cells, or PBMCs. The dataset comprised deeply sampled blood TCRbeta repertoires from subjects exposed to, actively infected with, or recovered from COVID-19. A freely available public database, intended as a resource for researchers studying the immune response to SARS-CoV-2, is where the repertoires were released. Samples were obtained from the ongoing ImmuneRACE study (first 160 participants) and from over 1,000 subjects provided by 6 global collaborators. A de-identified subject ID, COVID-19 status, age in years and sex were almost always included in the sample metadata. HLA class I and class II types, where available, came from metadata supplied by the sample provider rather than from assay-based typing.

CDR1 and CDR2, looked up from the germline V gene, are MGHRA and YSYEKL. CDR3 length: 12 amino acids, cysteine to phenylalanine. CDR3 DNA is the only sequence kept; it has 36 bases, read in frame from the first base. V is reduced by 4 bases and J by 4 bases, leaving a spacing of 6 bases between them. TCRbeta CDR3 regions were amplified from genomic DNA using the immunoSEQ Assay, a bias-controlled multiplex PCR. Turning to the authors' computational methods: Nucleated cell counts per sample were estimated from amplification of reference gene primers within the assay. To quantify the absolute abundance of each unique TCRbeta CDR3 rearrangement, sequence reads were collapsed and filtered. For each sample, productive Simpson clonality was calculated as the square root of Simpson's diversity index over productive rearrangements. In its TCRdb copy, this immuneACCESS table keeps in-frame sequences only and misses some clones. Where compared with another copy, unresolved V genes explain less than half of these, and the others have no known cause. Clone size and the V and J calls come from that table; the DNA yielded D and trimming. This sample has some 87,000 clones in its table, and about 76% of those were observed once. The ten largest account for 15% to 20% of the sample.

Each collaborating institution followed its own protocols to collect whole blood in K2EDTA tubes. For TCRbeta analysis, collaborator samples were shipped as frozen whole blood, as isolated PBMCs, or as DNA extracted from either sample type. Beyond this particular receptor, the publication reports: How much clinical and demographic metadata was included differed by source and by participant, and the metadata was provided uncurated.

The V gene is TRBV4-1 and the J gene is TRBJ2-3, with no D gene named confidently. The sample comprised peripheral blood. The TCR was taken from a woman of 80 years or more with active or convalescent COVID-19. The CDR3 protein: CASSPPADTQYF. The DNA sequence reads TGCGCCAGCAGCCCGCCGGCAGATACGCAGTATTTT.